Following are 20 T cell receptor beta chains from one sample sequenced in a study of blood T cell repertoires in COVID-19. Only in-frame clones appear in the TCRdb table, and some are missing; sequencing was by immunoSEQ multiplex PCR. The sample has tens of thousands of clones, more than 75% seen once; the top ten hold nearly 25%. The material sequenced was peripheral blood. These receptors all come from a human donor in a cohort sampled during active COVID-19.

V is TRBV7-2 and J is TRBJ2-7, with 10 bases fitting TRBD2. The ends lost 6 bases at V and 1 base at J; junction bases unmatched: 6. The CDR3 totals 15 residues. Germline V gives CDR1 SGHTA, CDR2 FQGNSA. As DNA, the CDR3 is TGTGCCAGCAGTATAGCGGGAGGAGCGTCCTACGAGCAGTACTTC. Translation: CASSIAGGASYEQYF.

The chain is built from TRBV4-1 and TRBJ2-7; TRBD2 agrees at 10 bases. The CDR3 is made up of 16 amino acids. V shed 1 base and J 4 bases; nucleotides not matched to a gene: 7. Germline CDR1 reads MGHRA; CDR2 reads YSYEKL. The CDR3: CASSQGTGTSDYEQYF. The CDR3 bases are TGCGCCAGCAGCCAAGGGACCGGGACTAGCGATTACGAGCAGTACTTC.

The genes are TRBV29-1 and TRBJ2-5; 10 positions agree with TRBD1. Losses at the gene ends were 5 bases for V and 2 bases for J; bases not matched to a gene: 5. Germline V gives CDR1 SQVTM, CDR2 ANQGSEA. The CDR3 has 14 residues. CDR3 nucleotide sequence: TGCAGCGTTCGACCGGGACAGGGGCAAGAGACCCAGTACTTC. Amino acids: CSVRPGQGQETQYF.

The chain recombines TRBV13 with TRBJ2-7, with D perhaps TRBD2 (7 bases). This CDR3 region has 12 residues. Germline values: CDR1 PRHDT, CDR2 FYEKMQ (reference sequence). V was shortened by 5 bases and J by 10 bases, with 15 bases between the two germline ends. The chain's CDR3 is CASSLVGGQQYF. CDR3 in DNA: TGTGCCAGCAGCCTTGTGGGGGGGCAACAGTACTTC. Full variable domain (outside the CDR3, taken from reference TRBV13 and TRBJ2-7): AAGVIQSPRHLIKEKRETATLKCYPIPRHDTVYWYQQGPGQDPQFLISFYEKMQSDKGSIPDRFSAQQFSDYHSELNMSSLELGDSALYFCASSLVGGQQYFGPGTRLTVT.

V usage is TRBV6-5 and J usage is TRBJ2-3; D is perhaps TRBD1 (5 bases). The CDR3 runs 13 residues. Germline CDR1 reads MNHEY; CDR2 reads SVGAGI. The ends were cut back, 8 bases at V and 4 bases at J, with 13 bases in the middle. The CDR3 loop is CASQGTSPDTQYF. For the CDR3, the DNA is TGTGCCAGCCAGGGAACTTCGCCAGATACGCAGTATTTT.

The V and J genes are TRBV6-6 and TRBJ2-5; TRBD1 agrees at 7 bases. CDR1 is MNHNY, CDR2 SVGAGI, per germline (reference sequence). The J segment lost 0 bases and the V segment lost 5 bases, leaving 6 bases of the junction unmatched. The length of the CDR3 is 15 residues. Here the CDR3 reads CASSTGTVYQETQYF. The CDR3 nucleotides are TGTGCCAGCAGTACGGGGACAGTGTACCAAGAGACCCAGTACTTC.

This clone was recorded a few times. The CDR3 is CASSLGTSVGYEQYF. CDR3 nucleotides: TGCGCCAGCAGCTTGGGGACTAGCGTTGGCTACGAGCAGTACTTC. The gene calls are TRBV5-1 and TRBJ2-7, with 9 bases aligning to TRBD2. Unmatched junction bases numbered 4, after V lost 0 bases and J lost 3 bases. The CDR3 loop spans 15 amino acids. Germline-derived CDR1 and CDR2 are SGHRS and YFSETQ.

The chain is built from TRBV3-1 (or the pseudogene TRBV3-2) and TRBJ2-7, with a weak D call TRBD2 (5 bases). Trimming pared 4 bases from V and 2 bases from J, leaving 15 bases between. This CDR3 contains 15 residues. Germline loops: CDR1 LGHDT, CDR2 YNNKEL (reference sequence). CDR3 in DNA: TGTGCCAGCAGCCCAGAGCCAGCGGCAGCCTACGAGCAGTACTTC. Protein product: CASSPEPAAAYEQYF.

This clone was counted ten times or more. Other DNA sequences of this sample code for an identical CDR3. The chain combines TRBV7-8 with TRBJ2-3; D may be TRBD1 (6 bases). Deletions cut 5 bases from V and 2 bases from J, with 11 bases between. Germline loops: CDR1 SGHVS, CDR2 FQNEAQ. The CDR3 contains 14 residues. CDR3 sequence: CASSRTGFTDTQYF. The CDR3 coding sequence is TGTGCCAGCAGCCGTACAGGGTTCACAGATACGCAGTATTTT.

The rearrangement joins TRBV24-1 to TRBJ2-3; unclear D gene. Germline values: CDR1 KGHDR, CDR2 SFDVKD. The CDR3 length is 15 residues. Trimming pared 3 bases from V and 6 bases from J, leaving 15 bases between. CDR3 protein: CATSDPRGVGDTQYF. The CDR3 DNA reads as TGTGCCACCAGTGATCCTCGTGGCGTGGGCGATACGCAGTATTTT.

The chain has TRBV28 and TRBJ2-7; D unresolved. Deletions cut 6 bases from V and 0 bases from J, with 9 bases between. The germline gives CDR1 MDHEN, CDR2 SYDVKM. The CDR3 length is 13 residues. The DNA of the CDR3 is TGTGCCAGCAGCTCCCCGGGCTCCTACGAGCAGTACTTC. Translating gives CASSSPGSYEQYF.

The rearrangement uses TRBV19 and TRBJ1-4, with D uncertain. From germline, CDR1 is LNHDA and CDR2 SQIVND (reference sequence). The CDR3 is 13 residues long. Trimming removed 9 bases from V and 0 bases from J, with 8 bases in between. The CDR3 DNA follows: TGTGCCAGCGGTCGGGCAACTAATGAAAAACTGTTTTTT. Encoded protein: CASGRATNEKLFF.

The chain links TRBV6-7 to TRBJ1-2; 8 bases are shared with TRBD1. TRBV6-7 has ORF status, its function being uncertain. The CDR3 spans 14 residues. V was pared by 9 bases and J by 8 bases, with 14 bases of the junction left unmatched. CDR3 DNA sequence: TGTGCCAGTTGGGTGGACAGGGAGATTATGGGCTACACCTTC. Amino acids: CASWVDREIMGYTF.

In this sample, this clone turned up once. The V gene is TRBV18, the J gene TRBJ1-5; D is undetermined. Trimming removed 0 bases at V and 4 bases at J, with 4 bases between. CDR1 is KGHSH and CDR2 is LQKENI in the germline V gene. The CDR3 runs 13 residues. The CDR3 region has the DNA TGTGCCAGCTCACCACCACAGAATCAGCCCCAGCATTTT. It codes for CASSPPQNQPQHF.

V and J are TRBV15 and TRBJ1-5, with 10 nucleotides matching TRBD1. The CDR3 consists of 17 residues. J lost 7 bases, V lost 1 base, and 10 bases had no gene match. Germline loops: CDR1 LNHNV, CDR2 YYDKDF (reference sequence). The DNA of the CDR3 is TGTGCCACCAGCAGAGGGGGAGACAGGGGGCGCGGGCAGCCCCAGCATTTT. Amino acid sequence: CATSRGGDRGRGQPQHF.

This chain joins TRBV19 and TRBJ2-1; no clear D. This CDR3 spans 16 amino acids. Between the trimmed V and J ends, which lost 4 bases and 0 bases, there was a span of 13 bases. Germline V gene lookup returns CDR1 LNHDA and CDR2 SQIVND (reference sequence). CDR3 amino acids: CASSTFARSSYNEQFF. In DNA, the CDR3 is TGTGCCAGTAGTACTTTCGCACGGAGCTCCTACAATGAGCAGTTCTTC.

CDR3 in amino acids: CASSYPSVGGGTSTDTQYF. In DNA, the CDR3 is TGTGCCAGCAGTTACCCCTCAGTGGGTGGCGGGACTAGCACAGATACGCAGTATTTT. The chain carries TRBV6-2 or TRBV6-3 and TRBJ2-3; tentative D call: TRBD2 (6 bases). Germline V gene sequence: CDR1 MNHEY, CDR2 SVGEGT. This CDR3 spans 19 amino acids. With 2 bases removed from V and 0 bases from J, the gap between germline ends came to 21 bases.

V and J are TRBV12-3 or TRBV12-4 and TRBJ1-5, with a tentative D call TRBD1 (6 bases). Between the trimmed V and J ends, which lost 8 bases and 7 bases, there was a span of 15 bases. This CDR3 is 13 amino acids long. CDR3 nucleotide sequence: TGTGCCAGCCAGAGGGGGTACCGGCAGCCCCAGCATTTT. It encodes CASQRGYRQPQHF.

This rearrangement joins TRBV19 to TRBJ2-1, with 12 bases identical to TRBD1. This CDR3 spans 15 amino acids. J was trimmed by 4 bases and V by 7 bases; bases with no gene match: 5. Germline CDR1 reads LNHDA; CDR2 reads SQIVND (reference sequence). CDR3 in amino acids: CASTGQGAGYNEQFF. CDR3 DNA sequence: TGTGCCAGTACGGGACAGGGGGCCGGGTACAATGAGCAGTTCTTC.

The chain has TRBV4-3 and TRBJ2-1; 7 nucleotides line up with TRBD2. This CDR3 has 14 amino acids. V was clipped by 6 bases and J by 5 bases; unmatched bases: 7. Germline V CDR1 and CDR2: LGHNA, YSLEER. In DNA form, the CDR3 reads TGCGCCAGCAGGGCGCGGGAGAGGGACAATGAGCAGTTCTTC. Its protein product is CASRARERDNEQFF.